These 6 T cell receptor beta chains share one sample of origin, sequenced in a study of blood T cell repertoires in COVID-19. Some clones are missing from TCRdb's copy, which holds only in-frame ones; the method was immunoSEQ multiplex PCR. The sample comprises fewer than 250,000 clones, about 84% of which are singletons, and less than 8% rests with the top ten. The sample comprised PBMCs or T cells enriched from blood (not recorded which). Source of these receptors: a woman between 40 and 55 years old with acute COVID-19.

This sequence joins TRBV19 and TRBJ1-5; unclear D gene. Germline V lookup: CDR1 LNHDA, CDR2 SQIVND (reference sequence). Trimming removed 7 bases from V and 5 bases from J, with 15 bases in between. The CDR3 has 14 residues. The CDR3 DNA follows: TGTGCCAGTAAATCCTCACAACGGGATCAGCCCCAGCATTTT. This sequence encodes CASKSSQRDQPQHF.

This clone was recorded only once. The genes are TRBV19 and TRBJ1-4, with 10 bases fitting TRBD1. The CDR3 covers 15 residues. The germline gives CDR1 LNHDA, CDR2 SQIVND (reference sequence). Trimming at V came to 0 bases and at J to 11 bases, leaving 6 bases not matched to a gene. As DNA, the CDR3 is TGTGCCAGTAGTATAGATGGGACAGGGGAGGAGAAACTGTTTTTT. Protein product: CASSIDGTGEEKLFF.

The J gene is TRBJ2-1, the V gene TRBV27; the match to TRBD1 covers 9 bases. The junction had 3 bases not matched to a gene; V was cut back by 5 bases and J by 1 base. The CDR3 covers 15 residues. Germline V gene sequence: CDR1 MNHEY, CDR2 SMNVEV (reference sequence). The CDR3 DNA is TGTGCCAGCAGTGTGGACAGGGGATCCTACAATGAGCAGTTCTTC. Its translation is CASSVDRGSYNEQFF.

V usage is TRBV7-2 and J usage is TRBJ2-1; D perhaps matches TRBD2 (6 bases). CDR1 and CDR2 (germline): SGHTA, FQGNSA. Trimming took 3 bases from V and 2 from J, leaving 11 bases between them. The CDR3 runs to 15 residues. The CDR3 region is CASSFRVAAYNEQFF. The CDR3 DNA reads TGTGCCAGCAGCTTCAGGGTAGCGGCCTACAATGAGCAGTTCTTC. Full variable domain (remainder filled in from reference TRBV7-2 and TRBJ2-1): GAGVSQSPSNKVTEKGKDVELRCDPISGHTALYWYRQSLGQGLEFLIYFQGNSAPDKSGLPSDRFSAERTGGSVSTLTIQRTQQEDSAVYLCASSFRVAAYNEQFFGPGTRLTVL.

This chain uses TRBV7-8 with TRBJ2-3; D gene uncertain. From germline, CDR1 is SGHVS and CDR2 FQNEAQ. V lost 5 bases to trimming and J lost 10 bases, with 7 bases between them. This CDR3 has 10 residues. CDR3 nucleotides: TGTGCCAGCAGCCCCGAGGCGCAGTATTTT. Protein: CASSPEAQYF.

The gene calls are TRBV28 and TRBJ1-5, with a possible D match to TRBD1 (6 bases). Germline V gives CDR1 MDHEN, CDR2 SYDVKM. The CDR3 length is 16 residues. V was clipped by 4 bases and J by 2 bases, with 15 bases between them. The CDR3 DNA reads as TGTGCCAGCAGTTATTTTCAGGGGTCTGGCAATCAGCCCCAGCATTTT. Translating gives CASSYFQGSGNQPQHF. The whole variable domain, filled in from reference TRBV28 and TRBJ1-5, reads DVKVTQSSRYLVKRTGEKVFLECVQDMDHENMFWYRQDPGLGLRLIYFSYDVKMKEKGDIPEGYSVSREKKERFSLILESASTNQTSMYLCASSYFQGSGNQPQHFGDGTRLSIL.